This T cell receptor beta chain emerged from a study of T cell repertoires in cytomegalovirus infection. Study summary: Evidence of both CMV infection and a matching HLA type came from public TCR beta signatures.

This clonotype has only a few counts. Its antigen remains unknown. The trim removed 2 bases at V and 5 bases at J, leaving 14 bases unmatched. The germline CDR1 and CDR2 sequences are MNHEY and SVGEGT. The CDR3 loop spans 20 amino acids. Study conclusions and caveats: HLA-C-restricted CMV clonotypes gave the most frequent clonotype in two of eight donors.

TCRdb redid the calling of the reads with MiXCR, one entry per CDR3 protein. This sample yields around 900,000 distinct CDR3 sequences, of which more than 25% are seen a single time; roughly an eighth belongs to the top ten. V and J are TRBV6-2 or TRBV6-3 and TRBJ2-1, with 14 bases fitting TRBD2. This receptor was identified in a human donor in good health (CMV status not recorded). Some clones in this sample may be carry-over from other donors' samples. The sequencing here drew on cultured CD8+ T cells from PBMCs, taken from culture after CMV antigen stimulation. CDR3 sequence (DNA): TGTGCCAGCAGTTACGATACGGGACTAGCGGGGGCATCGAGGGACAATGAGCAGTTCTTC. Its protein product is CASSYDTGLAGASRDNEQFF.